This TCR beta chain was identified during a study of blood T cell repertoires in COVID-19. Study context: The United States, Italy and Spain supplied acute and convalescent COVID-19 samples. From T cells, B-cell-depleted T cells, or PBMCs came the material, which was cDNA or gDNA.

Measured with immunoSEQ multiplex PCR; TCRdb has only the in-frame clones, and not every one. The sample includes over 75,000 clones, roughly 79% of them seen just once. Looked up from germline, CDR1 is SEHNR and CDR2 is FQNEAQ (reference sequence). Trimming took 5 bases from V and 6 from J, leaving 13 bases between them. This CDR3 comprises 14 residues. Material for sequencing was peripheral blood. The chain links TRBV7-9 to TRBJ2-2; D might be TRBD2 (5 bases). The sequence came from a human donor in a cohort sampled during active COVID-19. CDR3 DNA: TGTGCCAGCAGCCCCAACGGAGGTCCCGGGGAGCTGTTTTTT. It translates to CASSPNGGPGELFF.